This T cell receptor (beta chain) was captured by sequencing in a study of blood T cell repertoires in COVID-19. Turning to the study itself: Acute-phase and convalescent COVID-19 samples originated in the United States, Italy and Spain.

The CDR3 is 12 residues long. V lost 6 bases and J lost 5, with 10 bases in between. Germline lookup yields CDR1 MDHEN and CDR2 SYDVKM. Clones were sequenced by immunoSEQ multiplex PCR, and TCRdb holds only the in-frame ones, with some missing. The data show about 170,000 clones, approximately 84% seen once. Concerning this clone itself: Other DNA sequences within the sample encode an identical CDR3.

The gene calls are TRBV28 and TRBJ1-2, with D tentatively TRBD1 (6 bases). The TCR comes from a man aged 70-80 years with active or convalescent COVID-19. Sequencing was performed on peripheral blood. CDR3 sequence reads: CASSQTGYGYTF. In nucleotides, the CDR3 is TGTGCCAGCAGCCAGACAGGTTATGGCTACACCTTC.